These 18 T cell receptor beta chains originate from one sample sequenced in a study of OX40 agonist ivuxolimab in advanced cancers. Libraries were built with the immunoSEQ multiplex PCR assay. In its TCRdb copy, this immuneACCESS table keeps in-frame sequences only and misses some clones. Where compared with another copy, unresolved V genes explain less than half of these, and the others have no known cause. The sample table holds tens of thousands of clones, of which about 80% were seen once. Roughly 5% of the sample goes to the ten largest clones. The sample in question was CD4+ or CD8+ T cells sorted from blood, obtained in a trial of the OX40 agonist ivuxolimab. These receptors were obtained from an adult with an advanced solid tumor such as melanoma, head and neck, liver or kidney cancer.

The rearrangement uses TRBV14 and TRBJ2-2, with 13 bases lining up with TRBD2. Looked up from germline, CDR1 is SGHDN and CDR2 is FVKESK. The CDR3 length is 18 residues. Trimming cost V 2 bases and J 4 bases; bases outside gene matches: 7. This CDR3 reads CASSQWTSGSPGTGELFF. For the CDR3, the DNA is TGTGCCAGCAGCCAATGGACTAGCGGGAGTCCGGGCACCGGGGAGCTGTTTTTT.

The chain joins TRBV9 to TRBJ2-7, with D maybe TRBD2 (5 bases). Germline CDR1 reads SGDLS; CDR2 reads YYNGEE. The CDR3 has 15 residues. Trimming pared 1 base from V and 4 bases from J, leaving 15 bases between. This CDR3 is CASSVRPEGRYEQYF. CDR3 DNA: TGTGCCAGCAGCGTAAGGCCCGAGGGTAGATACGAGCAGTACTTC.

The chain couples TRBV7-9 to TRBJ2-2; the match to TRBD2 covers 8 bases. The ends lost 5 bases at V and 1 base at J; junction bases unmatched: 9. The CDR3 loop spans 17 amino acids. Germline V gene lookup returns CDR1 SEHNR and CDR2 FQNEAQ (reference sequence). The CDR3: CASSQAASGGNTGELFF. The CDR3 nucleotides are TGTGCCAGCAGCCAAGCGGCAAGCGGGGGGAACACCGGGGAGCTGTTTTTT.

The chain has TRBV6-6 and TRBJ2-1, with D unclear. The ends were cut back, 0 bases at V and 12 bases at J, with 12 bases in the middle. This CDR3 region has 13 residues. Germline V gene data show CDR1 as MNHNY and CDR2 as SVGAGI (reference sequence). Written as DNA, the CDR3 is TGTGCCAGCAGTTACTCGATGAGCCAGGTGCAGTTCTTC. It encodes CASSYSMSQVQFF.

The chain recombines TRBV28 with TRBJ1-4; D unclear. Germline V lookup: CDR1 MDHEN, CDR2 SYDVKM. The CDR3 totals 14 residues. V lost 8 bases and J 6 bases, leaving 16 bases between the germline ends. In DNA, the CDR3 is TGTGCCAGCGGCGGAACTCGGGTCGATGAAAAACTGTTTTTT. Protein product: CASGGTRVDEKLFF.

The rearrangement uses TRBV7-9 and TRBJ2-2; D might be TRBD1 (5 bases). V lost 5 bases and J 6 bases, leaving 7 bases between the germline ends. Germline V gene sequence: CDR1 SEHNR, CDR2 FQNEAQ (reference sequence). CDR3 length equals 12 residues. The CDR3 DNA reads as TGTGCCAGCAGCCCAGGGTCCGGGGAGCTGTTTTTT. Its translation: CASSPGSGELFF.

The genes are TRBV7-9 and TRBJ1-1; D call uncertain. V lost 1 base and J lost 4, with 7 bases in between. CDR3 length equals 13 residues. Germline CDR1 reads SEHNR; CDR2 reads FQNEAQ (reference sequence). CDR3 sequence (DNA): TGTGCCAGCAGCTTAGAAGGGATCACTGAAGCTTTCTTT. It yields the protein CASSLEGITEAFF.

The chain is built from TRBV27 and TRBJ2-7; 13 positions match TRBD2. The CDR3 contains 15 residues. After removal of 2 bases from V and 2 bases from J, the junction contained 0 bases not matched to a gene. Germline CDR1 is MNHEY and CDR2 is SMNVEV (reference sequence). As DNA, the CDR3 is TGTGCCAGCAGTTTAGGACTAGCGGGAGCCTACGAGCAGTACTTC. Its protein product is CASSLGLAGAYEQYF.

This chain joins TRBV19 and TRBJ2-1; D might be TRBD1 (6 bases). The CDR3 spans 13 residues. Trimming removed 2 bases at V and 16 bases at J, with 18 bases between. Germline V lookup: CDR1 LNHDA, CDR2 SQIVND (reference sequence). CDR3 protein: CASSISWQGSLFF. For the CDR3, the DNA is TGTGCCAGTAGTATAAGCTGGCAGGGGAGTCTCTTCTTC.

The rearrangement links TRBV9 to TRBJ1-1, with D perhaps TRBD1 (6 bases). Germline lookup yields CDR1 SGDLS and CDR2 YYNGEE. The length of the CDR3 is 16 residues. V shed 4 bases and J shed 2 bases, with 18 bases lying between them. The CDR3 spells CASSTVPRGYNTEAFF. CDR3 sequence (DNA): TGTGCCAGCAGCACAGTACCGAGGGGGTACAACACTGAAGCTTTCTTT.

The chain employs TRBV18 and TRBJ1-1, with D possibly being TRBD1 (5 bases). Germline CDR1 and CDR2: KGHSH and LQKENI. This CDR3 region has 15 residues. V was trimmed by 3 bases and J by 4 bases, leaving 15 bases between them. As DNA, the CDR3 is TGTGCCAGCTCACCCTCGGGGCCCTCGGGCACTGAAGCTTTCTTT. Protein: CASSPSGPSGTEAFF. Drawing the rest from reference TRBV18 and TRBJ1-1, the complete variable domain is NAGVMQNPRHLVRRRGQEARLRCSPMKGHSHVYWYRQLPEEGLKFMVYLQKENIIDESGMPKERFSAEFPKEGPSILRIQQVVRGDSAAYFCASSPSGPSGTEAFFGQGTRLTVV.

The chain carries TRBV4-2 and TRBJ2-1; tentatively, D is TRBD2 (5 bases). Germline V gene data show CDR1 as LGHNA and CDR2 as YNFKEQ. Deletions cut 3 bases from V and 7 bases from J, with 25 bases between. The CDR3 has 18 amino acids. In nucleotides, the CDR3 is TGTGCCAGCAGCCAGTTTCTAGCTAATCCAAGTCCGTGGAATGAGCAGTTCTTC. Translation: CASSQFLANPSPWNEQFF.

The CDR3 DNA sequence: TGTGCCAGCTCGTACGTTAGCGGGAGTCGGAATGAGCAGTTCTTC. Translated, it gives CASSYVSGSRNEQFF. The genes are TRBV28 and TRBJ2-1; 9 bases line up with TRBD2. The CDR3 totals 15 residues. V was pared by 8 bases and J by 7 bases, with 12 bases of the junction left unmatched. CDR1 MDHEN and CDR2 SYDVKM come from the germline V gene.

The CDR3 loop is CASSNKNLSCGTGALAKNIQYF. The DNA of the CDR3 is TGTGCCAGCAGCAATAAAAACCTTTCTTGCGGGACCGGCGCACTAGCCAAAAACATTCAGTACTTC. The J gene is TRBJ2-4, the V gene TRBV21-1; the D call in the table, TRBD2, was not verified against the DNA. TRBV21-1 is assigned pseudogene status. The CDR3 runs 22 residues.

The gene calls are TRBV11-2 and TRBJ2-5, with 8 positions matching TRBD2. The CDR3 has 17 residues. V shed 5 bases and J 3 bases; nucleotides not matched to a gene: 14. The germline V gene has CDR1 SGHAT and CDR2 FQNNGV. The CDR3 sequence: CASSPSAGTSVEETQYF. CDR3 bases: TGTGCCAGCAGCCCATCAGCCGGGACTAGTGTCGAAGAGACCCAGTACTTC. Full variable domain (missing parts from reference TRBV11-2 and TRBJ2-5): EAGVAQSPRYKIIEKRQSVAFWCNPISGHATLYWYQQILGQGPKLLIQFQNNGVVDDSQLPKDRFSAERLKGVDSTLKIQPAKLEDSAVYLCASSPSAGTSVEETQYFGPGTRLLVL.

This CDR3 reads CASSPQGTGDYGYTF. The CDR3 DNA sequence: TGTGCCAGCAGCCCCCAAGGGACAGGGGACTATGGCTACACCTTC. The chain combines TRBV28 with TRBJ1-2, with 10 positions matching TRBD1. The CDR3 sequence is 15 residues long. V trimming: 6 bases; J trimming: 3 bases; junction bases outside the gene matches: 7. Germline CDR1 is MDHEN and CDR2 is SYDVKM.

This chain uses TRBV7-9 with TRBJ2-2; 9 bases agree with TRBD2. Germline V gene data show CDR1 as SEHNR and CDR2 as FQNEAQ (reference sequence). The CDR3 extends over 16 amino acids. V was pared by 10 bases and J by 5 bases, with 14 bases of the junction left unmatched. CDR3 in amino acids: CAIPRGSGRGTGELFF. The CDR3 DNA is TGTGCCATCCCTCGGGGTAGCGGGAGAGGGACCGGGGAGCTGTTTTTT.

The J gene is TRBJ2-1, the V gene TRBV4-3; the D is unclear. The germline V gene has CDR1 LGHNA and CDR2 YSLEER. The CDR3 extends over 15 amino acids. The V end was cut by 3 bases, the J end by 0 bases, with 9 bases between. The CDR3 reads CASSHRHDSYNEQFF. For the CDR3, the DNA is TGCGCCAGCAGCCACCGACACGACTCCTACAATGAGCAGTTCTTC.